These 11 T cell receptor beta chains originate from one sample sequenced in a study of response to subunit inactivated influenza vaccine. TCRdb reprocessed the RT-PCR reads via MiXCR and lists one record per CDR3 protein. The data show some 520,000 distinct CDR3 sequences, with 15% to 20% seen just once and over 2.5% held by the top ten. The sequencing used CD4+ T cells sorted from PBMCs, collected less than 30 months after vaccination. These receptors were obtained from a man in his fifties or sixties who received an inactivated influenza vaccine.

The rearrangement joins TRBV21-1 to TRBJ1-4. TRBV21-1 is shown as a pseudogene. The CDR3 is made up of 16 amino acids. In DNA form, the CDR3 reads TGTGCCAGCCGATTCACCCCAGGAGGGAAGAATGAAAAACTGTTTTTT. Its translation is CASRFTPGGKNEKLFF.

The chain couples TRBV6-2 or TRBV6-3 to TRBJ1-2; maybe TRBD1 (5 bases). Between the trimmed V and J ends, which lost 4 bases and 2 bases, there was a span of 17 bases. The CDR3 consists of 16 residues. Germline CDR1 is MNHEY and CDR2 is SVGEGT. DNA of the CDR3: TGTGCCAGCAGTTCTCTTCAGGGAAGAGGGAACTATGGCTACACCTTC. Translating it yields CASSSLQGRGNYGYTF.

The V gene is TRBV20-1, the J gene TRBJ2-7, with D perhaps TRBD2 (6 bases). CDR1 is DFQATT, CDR2 SNEGSKA, per germline (reference sequence). There are 15 residues in the CDR3. V gave up 6 bases and J gave up 4 bases, with 22 bases separating them. The CDR3 nucleotides read TGCAGTGCCTCGAGCGGAGGGACGCAGGGTTACGAGCAGTACTTC. This translates into CSASSGGTQGYEQYF.

This clonotype has a handful of counts. The chain carries TRBV11-1 and TRBJ2-1, with D tentatively TRBD1 or TRBD2 (6 bases each). The CDR3 loop spans 18 amino acids. Germline V gives CDR1 SGHAT, CDR2 FQDESV (reference sequence). The V and J ends lost 3 bases and 7 bases respectively, with 25 bases between them. The CDR3 spells CASSFSPWNGGPGNEQFF. Written as DNA, the CDR3 is TGTGCCAGCAGCTTTTCCCCCTGGAATGGGGGGCCCGGGAATGAGCAGTTCTTC.

This rearrangement joins TRBV12-3 or TRBV12-4 to TRBJ1-1; the D is unclear. The CDR3 loop spans 14 amino acids. Trimming shortened V by 6 bases and J by 0 bases, and 11 bases separated the two germline ends. CDR3 sequence reads: CASRDGPLNTEAFF. CDR3 nucleotides: TGTGCCAGCAGGGACGGCCCTTTGAACACTGAAGCTTTCTTT.

The chain couples TRBV12-3 or TRBV12-4 to TRBJ1-2, with unresolved D. V was clipped by 2 bases and J by 0 bases, with 10 bases between them. This CDR3 has 15 residues. The CDR3 loop is CASSLTGGSNYGYTF. The CDR3 DNA is TGTGCCAGCAGTTTAACCGGAGGATCTAACTATGGCTACACCTTC.

This clonotype was observed a handful of times. V gene TRBV4-3 combines with J gene TRBJ1-6; D remains ambiguous. Germline V lookup: CDR1 LGHNA, CDR2 YSLEER. V shed 0 bases and J shed 8 bases, with 8 bases lying between them. This CDR3 has 14 amino acids. CDR3 bases: TGCGCCAGCAGCCAAGACTGGCGGTATTCACCCCTCCACTTT. It is translated as CASSQDWRYSPLHF.

Notes on this clonotype: At one end the junction does not follow the germline gene, possibly because of a read error. The chain recombines TRBV3-1 with TRBJ2-1; D is perhaps TRBD2 (6 bases). The CDR3 loop spans 12 amino acids. CDR1 is LGHDT, CDR2 YNNKEL, per germline (reference sequence). CDR3 coding DNA: TGTGCCAGCAGCCAAGAACCCGCGGGGCAGCTCTTC. Protein sequence: CASSQEPAGQLF.

The CDR3 DNA follows: TGTGCCAGCAGCTTAACTGCGGGGGCCCCCAACACAGATACGCAGTATTTT. This codes for CASSLTAGAPNTDTQYF. The chain uses TRBV7-3 and TRBJ2-3; TRBD2 is a possible D gene (7 bases). The CDR3 extends over 17 amino acids. CDR1 SGHTA and CDR2 FQGTGA come from the germline V gene. The V end was cut by 0 bases, the J end by 2 bases, with 15 bases between.

This clonotype occurred a few times. CDR3 bases: TGTGCCAGCAGCTTAGAGGGGAGGGTAAACATTCAGTACTTC. Amino acids: CASSLEGRVNIQYF. V gene TRBV11-2 combines with J gene TRBJ2-4; 7 bases are shared with TRBD2. V was pared by 0 bases and J by 6 bases, with 2 bases of the junction left unmatched. The CDR3 runs 14 residues. Germline values: CDR1 SGHAT, CDR2 FQNNGV.

The V call is TRBV5-1, the J call TRBJ2-7; TRBD1 matches at 8 bases. The CDR3 extends over 14 amino acids. The germline V gene has CDR1 SGHRS and CDR2 YFSETQ. Trimming at V came to 2 bases and at J to 4 bases, leaving 5 bases not matched to a gene. DNA for the CDR3: TGCGCCAGCAGCTTTCAGGGGGCGGGGTACGAGCAGTACTTC. Its protein product is CASSFQGAGYEQYF.